The rows below give T cell receptor beta chains drawn from one sample of a study of blood T cell repertoires in COVID-19. Profiling relied on immunoSEQ multiplex PCR, and the TCRdb table lists in-frame clones only, not all of them. The table includes 350,000 to 450,000 clones, approximately 89% detected once. Sequencing input: PBMCs or T cells enriched from blood (not recorded which). The receptor set was obtained from a woman aged 40 to 50 who had been exposed to COVID-19. Each CDR3 is given with its conserved first and last residue. D genes are given only for firm matches.

.,TRBV7-9,CASSSQVTEAFF
TRBD1,TRBV5-1,CASASGTGGADTQYF
.,TRBV19,CASSKGRSQPKRNTIYF
.,TRBV27,CASSLSPGNYGYTF
.,TRBV10-3,CAIRYSGVYNEQFF
TRBD1,TRBV30,CAWTMDRGGGYTF
.,TRBV12-3/TRBV12-4,CASSFSEFGEQFF
TRBD1,TRBV2,CASSPGQGETQYF
.,TRBV7-3,CASRKTGSSHEQYF
.,TRBV14,CASSQLDLYEQYF
.,TRBV2,CASSDIETQYF
.,TRBV11-3,CATSDGGEQFF
.,TRBV5-1,CASSLDPRDYGYTF
TRBD1,TRBV9,CASSGQRQGVVFYGYTF
TRBD1,TRBV5-4,CASSYRGFLNNEQFF